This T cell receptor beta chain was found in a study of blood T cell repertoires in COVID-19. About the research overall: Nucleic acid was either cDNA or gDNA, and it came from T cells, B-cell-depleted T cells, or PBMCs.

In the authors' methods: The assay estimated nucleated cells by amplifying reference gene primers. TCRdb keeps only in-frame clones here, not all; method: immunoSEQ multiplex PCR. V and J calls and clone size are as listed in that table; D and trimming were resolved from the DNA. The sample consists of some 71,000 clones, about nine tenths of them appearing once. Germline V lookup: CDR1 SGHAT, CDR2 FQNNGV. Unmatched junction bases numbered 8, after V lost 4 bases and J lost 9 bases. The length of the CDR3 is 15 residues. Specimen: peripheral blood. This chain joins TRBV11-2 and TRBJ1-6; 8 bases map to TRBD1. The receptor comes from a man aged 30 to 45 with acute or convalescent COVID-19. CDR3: CASSSVTGESSPLHF. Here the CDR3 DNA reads TGTGCCAGCAGCTCGGTGACAGGGGAATCTTCACCCCTCCACTTT.